Sequencing of this T cell receptor beta chain was carried out in a study of blood T cell repertoires in COVID-19. Whole-study context: From the United States, Italy and Spain came samples of acute and convalescent COVID-19. The analysed material was cDNA or gDNA that came from T cells, B-cell-depleted T cells, or PBMCs.

Study processing details: Reference gene primer amplification gave nucleated cell count estimates. The repertoire was sequenced with immunoSEQ multiplex PCR; TCRdb's copy has only in-frame clones and lacks some. V, J and clone size reflect that table, while D and trimming were determined from the DNA. The sample includes under 250,000 clones, around 84% of them seen just once. CDR3 size: 16 residues. Trimming cost V 3 bases and J 2 bases, with 14 bases left between them. Germline V gene data show CDR1 as GTSNPN and CDR2 as SVGIG (reference sequence). Sequenced sample: peripheral blood. The clonotype was recovered from a man aged 45-60 years who had recovered from COVID-19. The chain couples TRBV30 to TRBJ1-6; no clear D. The CDR3 spells CAWRELWLAYNSPLHF. In DNA, the CDR3 is TGTGCCTGGAGGGAGCTGTGGCTGGCCTATAATTCACCCCTCCACTTT.